One and the same sample provided the 4 T cell receptor beta chains below, sequenced in a study of T cell clonality in common variable immunodeficiency. The method was immunoSEQ multiplex PCR; TCRdb's version includes in-frame clones alone and lacks a portion of them. The record shows 42,000 or so clones for this sample, with no singletons present. Sequenced: peripheral blood mononuclear cells. All receptors derive from a person aged 18 to 70 in good health.

With regard to this clone: The missing CDR3 end, 3 residues past where the read stops, is filled in from the germline J gene. V is TRBV7-8 and J is TRBJ2-5; D perhaps matches TRBD1 (6 bases). Germline-derived CDR1 and CDR2 are SGHVS and FQNEAQ. The CDR3 is 16 amino acids. V lost 0 bases, J lost 5 bases, and 16 bases lay in between. The CDR3 DNA, read in part, is TGTGCCAGCAGCTTAGCGGGGGCTAATATAGCTGAGACC. Amino acid sequence: CASSLAGANIAET. The CDR3, in full, reads CASSLAGANIAETQYF.

This clone has a count of ten or more. The read falls 3 residues short of the CDR3 end, and the missing part is taken from the germline J gene. This chain links TRBV29-1 with TRBJ2-7; 11 bases agree with TRBD2. The CDR3 contains 14 residues. Germline values: CDR1 SQVTM, CDR2 ANQGSEA. Losses at the gene ends were 4 bases for V and 6 bases for J; bases not matched to a gene: 8. The part of the CDR3 DNA that was read is TGCAGCGTTGGTGTCCTAGCGGGAGGATCCGAG. Its translation: CSVGVLAGGSE. From start to end, the CDR3 is CSVGVLAGGSEQYF.

There are many counts of this clone. The read finishes 3 residues shy of the CDR3 end, and the germline J gene is used to complete it. This chain joins TRBV28 and TRBJ1-4; D is unresolved. The V end was cut by 3 bases, the J end by 0 bases, with 8 bases between. Germline CDR1 and CDR2: MDHEN and SYDVKM. The CDR3 consists of 15 residues. CDR3 DNA (partial): TGTGCCAGCAGTTTGACTCTTGCAACTAATGAAAAA. It yields the protein CASSLTLATNEK. The complete CDR3 sequence is CASSLTLATNEKLFF.

This clone was observed many times. The read stops 3 residues short of the end of the CDR3; the missing end is completed from the germline J gene. V gene TRBV29-1 combines with J gene TRBJ2-1, with 7 bases lining up with TRBD2. The junction had 5 bases not matched to a gene; V was cut back by 4 bases and J by 5 bases. Germline assignment: CDR1 SQVTM and CDR2 ANQGSEA. This CDR3 spans 13 amino acids. The CDR3 bases that were read are TGCAGCGTTGTGGCTAGCGGACACAATGAG. Residues: CSVVASGHNE. The CDR3 reads in full as CSVVASGHNEQFF.